The 9 T cell receptor beta chains below all came from one sample that was sequenced in a study of cytotoxic CD8 clonotypes in ibrutinib-treated CLL. The table came from immunoSEQ multiplex PCR; TCRdb's copy has only in-frame clones and leaves some out. Altogether approximately 57,000 clones are present, approximately 52% being singletons, with the ten largest covering around 20%. The material sequenced was PBMCs, taken after 24 months of ibrutinib treatment. The receptors come from a human donor with chronic lymphocytic leukemia.

The rearrangement joins TRBV4-1 to TRBJ1-1, with D perhaps matching TRBD1 (6 bases). This CDR3 is built from 15 residues. V lost 0 bases and J 1 base, leaving 9 bases between the germline ends. The germline CDR1 and CDR2 sequences are MGHRA and YSYEKL. The CDR3 is CASSQDRGGNTEAFF. In DNA, the CDR3 is TGCGCCAGCAGCCAAGATAGGGGGGGGAACACTGAAGCTTTCTTT.

This clone was observed a single time. This sequence joins TRBV11-2 and TRBJ2-7; no reliable D call. The germline CDR1 and CDR2 sequences are SGHAT and FQNNGV. This CDR3 comprises 14 residues. V was clipped by 2 bases and J by 3 bases, with 11 bases between them. CDR3 region: CASSLTNRLYEQYV. DNA of the CDR3: TGTGCCAGCAGCTTAACGAATAGGCTCTACGAGCAGTACGTC.

The V and J genes are TRBV9 and TRBJ2-2, with D perhaps TRBD1 (5 bases). Germline V gene data show CDR1 as SGDLS and CDR2 as YYNGEE. This CDR3 is 13 amino acids long. The ends were cut back, 1 base at V and 5 bases at J, with 6 bases in the middle. The CDR3 bases are TGTGCCAGCAGCGTAAGGGGAACCGGGGAGCTGTTTTTT. Translation: CASSVRGTGELFF.

J is TRBJ1-5 and V is TRBV19; tentative D call: TRBD1 (6 bases). CDR3 length equals 17 residues. Germline CDR1 and CDR2: LNHDA and SQIVND (reference sequence). V was pared by 3 bases and J by 2 bases, with 17 bases between. The CDR3 reads CASSMGWGAIGNQPQHF. Written as DNA, the CDR3 is TGTGCCAGTAGTATGGGTTGGGGGGCGATAGGCAATCAGCCCCAGCATTTT.

This clone has only a few counts. The chain uses TRBV18 and TRBJ1-1; maybe TRBD1 (5 bases). This CDR3 has 15 amino acids. Germline CDR1 KGHSH, CDR2 LQKENI. Trimming took off 4 bases at V and 4 bases at J, with 16 bases between the two ends. CDR3 residues: CASSRGWETGTEAFF. The CDR3 region has the DNA TGTGCCAGCTCACGGGGCTGGGAAACGGGCACTGAAGCTTTCTTT.

This clone has only a few counts. The chain links TRBV15 to TRBJ1-6; D is unclear. The ends were cut back, 0 bases at V and 10 bases at J, with 16 bases in the middle. The germline V gene has CDR1 LNHNV and CDR2 YYDKDF (reference sequence). The CDR3 sequence is 16 residues long. Here the CDR3 reads CATSRDLREVGSPLHF. As DNA, the CDR3 is TGTGCCACCAGCAGAGACTTGAGGGAAGTGGGATCACCCCTCCACTTT.

This clone has at least ten counts. The chain couples TRBV6-5 to TRBJ2-7, with D possibly matching TRBD2 (5 bases). CDR3 length equals 14 residues. Germline V gives CDR1 MNHEY, CDR2 SVGAGI. Trimming stripped 4 bases from V and 3 bases from J, with 13 bases between. This CDR3 is CASSSYPGSYEQYF. CDR3 DNA: TGTGCCAGCAGTTCCTACCCTGGGAGCTACGAGCAGTACTTC.

The chain employs TRBV6-5 and TRBJ2-7, with a possible D match to TRBD1 (6 bases). The V and J ends lost 5 bases and 0 bases respectively, with 14 bases between them. This CDR3 has 15 residues. Germline-derived CDR1 and CDR2 are MNHEY and SVGAGI. The CDR3 DNA reads TGTGCCAGCAGTCTTACAGGGTTAAGCTCCTACGAGCAGTACTTC. The encoded protein is CASSLTGLSSYEQYF.

V gene TRBV10-3 combines with J gene TRBJ1-1; TRBD1 agrees at 8 bases. The V gene end was trimmed by 3 bases and the J gene end by 4 bases; junction bases not matched to a gene: 1. Germline V gene lookup returns CDR1 ENHRY and CDR2 SYGVKD. CDR3 size: 13 residues. The CDR3 reads CAISDRGLTEAFF. CDR3 nucleotide sequence: TGTGCCATCAGTGACAGGGGGCTCACTGAAGCTTTCTTT.